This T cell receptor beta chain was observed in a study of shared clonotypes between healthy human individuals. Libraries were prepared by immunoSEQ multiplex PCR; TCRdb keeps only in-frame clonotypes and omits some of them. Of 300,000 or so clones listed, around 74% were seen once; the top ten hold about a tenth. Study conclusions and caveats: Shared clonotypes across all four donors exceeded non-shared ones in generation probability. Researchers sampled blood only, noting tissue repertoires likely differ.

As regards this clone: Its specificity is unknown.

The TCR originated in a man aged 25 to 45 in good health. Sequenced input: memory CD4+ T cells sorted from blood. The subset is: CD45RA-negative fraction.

As DNA, the CDR3 is TGTGCCAGCGAACGGGGAGAGACCCAGTACTTC. This sequence encodes CASERGETQYF. This chain links TRBV25-1 with TRBJ2-5, with D perhaps TRBD2 (5 bases). Germline lookup yields CDR1 MGHDK and CDR2 SYGVNS. The CDR3 sequence is 11 residues long. V lost 8 bases and J lost 4, with 8 bases in between.